The present TCR beta chain was sequenced within a study of T cells after yellow fever vaccination. Study-level results: Subsequent to the booster, the majority of primary-vaccination clones reappeared (96% CD4, around 90% CD8).

They built TCR cDNA with 5'RACE template switching, a step that put in a universal primer site and UMIs. TCRdb re-called the 5' RACE reads with MiXCR, one entry per CDR3 protein. The table has about 210,000 distinct CDR3 sequences, roughly 6.8% seen once; the top ten hold more than 0.85%. In its sample, this clonotype was seen a few times. Its antigen remains unidentified. The CDR3 has 15 residues. The V end was cut by 8 bases, the J end by 2 bases, with 19 bases between. The germline gives CDR1 MNHEY, CDR2 SVGEGT. This sequence originates from a young man who received the YFV17D yellow fever vaccine. The V gene is TRBV6-2 or TRBV6-3, the J gene TRBJ2-7, with a tentative D call TRBD1 (6 bases). Sequenced material: CD4+ T cells sorted from PBMCs, taken on the day of the yellow fever booster vaccination. The CDR3 loop reads CASGAGTTKAYEQYF. DNA of the CDR3: TGTGCCAGCGGGGCTGGGACAACGAAGGCCTACGAGCAGTACTTC.